These 28 T cell receptor beta chains share one sample of origin, sequenced in a study of long-term antiretroviral therapy in people with HIV. Assay version v3.0 of immunoSEQ was used, and it was run at survey level. The data were produced by immunoSEQ multiplex PCR, yet TCRdb's version contains in-frame clones alone and is incomplete. The sample contains under 25,000 clones, over 80% of which appear only once. This specimen was unsorted PBMCs, taken 1.6 years after starting antiretroviral therapy. Source of these receptors: a man aged 35 to 55 with HIV.

This rearrangement joins TRBV5-1 to TRBJ2-3; 12 positions agree with TRBD2. V lost 4 bases, J lost 0 bases, and 3 bases stayed unmatched. Germline values: CDR1 SGHRS, CDR2 YFSETQ. The CDR3 length is 16 residues. CDR3 in amino acids: CASSNGLAGSTDTQYF. CDR3 sequence (DNA): TGCGCCAGCAGCAACGGACTAGCGGGAAGCACAGATACGCAGTATTTT.

This clone was seen a few times. This chain links TRBV30 with TRBJ1-6, with D perhaps matching TRBD1 (5 bases). CDR1 and CDR2 from the germline V gene are GTSNPN and SVGIG (reference sequence). The germline V and J ends were trimmed by 4 bases and 6 bases, with 10 bases remaining between them. The CDR3 has 13 amino acids. The CDR3 DNA is TGTGCCTGGACCGGGACGGGTAATTCACCCCTCCACTTT. It is translated as CAWTGTGNSPLHF. Full variable domain (outside the CDR3, taken from reference TRBV30 and TRBJ1-6): SQTIHQWPATLVQPVGSPLSLECTVEGTSNPNLYWYRQAAGRGLQLLFYSVGIGQISSEVPQNLSASRPQDRQFILSSKKLLLSDSGFYLCAWTGTGNSPLHFGNGTRLTVT.

The CDR3 nucleotides are TGCAGCGTTGCGTCGGAAGCAACGGGGGGGGCCACAGATACGCAGTATTTT. Residues: CSVASEATGGATDTQYF. V gene TRBV29-1 combines with J gene TRBJ2-3; 8 bases agree with TRBD2. With V trimmed by 4 bases and J by 2 bases, 14 bases remained unmatched. Germline assignment: CDR1 SQVTM and CDR2 ANQGSEA. The CDR3 loop spans 17 amino acids.

The chain is built from TRBV5-5 and TRBJ1-3; D perhaps matches TRBD1 (6 bases). With 1 base removed from V and 1 base from J, the gap between germline ends came to 12 bases. The germline V gene encodes CDR1 SGHKS and CDR2 YYEKEE (reference sequence). There are 16 residues in the CDR3. CDR3 residues: CASSLQQGRSGNTIYF. The CDR3 bases are TGTGCCAGCAGCTTGCAACAGGGCAGGTCTGGAAACACCATATATTTT.

The CDR3 sequence is CASSQDQQDTGELFF. CDR3 DNA: TGTGCCAGCAGCCAAGATCAACAGGACACCGGGGAGCTGTTTTTT. The rearrangement joins TRBV4-2 to TRBJ2-2; the D gene is possibly TRBD1 (5 bases). The CDR3 is 15 amino acids. V was cut by 0 bases and J by 3 bases, with 8 bases left in between. Germline V lookup: CDR1 LGHNA, CDR2 YNFKEQ.

The V gene is TRBV11-2, the J gene TRBJ2-3, with D tentatively TRBD1 or TRBD2 (5 bases each). The CDR3 length is 13 residues. V was cut by 2 bases and J by 9 bases, with 12 bases left in between. Per germline, CDR1 SGHAT and CDR2 FQNNGV. The CDR3 region is CASSLREGPTQYF. CDR3 nucleotide sequence: TGTGCCAGCAGCTTACGCGAGGGACCGACGCAGTATTTT.

The gene calls are TRBV2 and TRBJ2-3; 12 nucleotides align to TRBD2. The CDR3 is made up of 15 amino acids. Looked up from germline, CDR1 is SNHLY and CDR2 is FYNNEI. Trimming at V came to 6 bases and at J to 2 bases, leaving 3 bases not matched to a gene. The CDR3 DNA reads as TGTGCCAGCAGCGGGACTAGCGGGCACACAGATACGCAGTATTTT. It is translated as CASSGTSGHTDTQYF.

The chain links TRBV9 to TRBJ1-2; tentatively, D is TRBD1 (6 bases). Germline lookup yields CDR1 SGDLS and CDR2 YYNGEE. The CDR3 has 15 residues. V lost 0 bases and J 4 bases, leaving 13 bases between the germline ends. CDR3 in amino acids: CASSVDLGAAYGYTF. CDR3 nucleotides: TGTGCCAGCAGCGTAGATCTGGGGGCTGCCTATGGCTACACCTTC.

CDR3: CASSFGSPPSYEQYF. The CDR3 region has the DNA TGTGCCAGCAGCTTCGGGAGTCCCCCCTCCTACGAGCAGTACTTC. The rearrangement joins TRBV7-9 to TRBJ2-7; a possible D gene is TRBD2 (6 bases). The CDR3 covers 15 residues. Germline V CDR1 and CDR2: SEHNR, FQNEAQ (reference sequence). V dropped 3 bases and J dropped 0 bases, with 12 bases sitting between them.

The V gene is TRBV4-1, the J gene TRBJ1-1; D might be TRBD1 (5 bases). This CDR3 spans 18 amino acids. Deletions cut 1 base from V and 6 bases from J, with 24 bases between. Germline-derived CDR1 and CDR2 are MGHRA and YSYEKL. The CDR3: CASSQVGGVSGIAAEAFF. As DNA, the CDR3 is TGCGCCAGCAGCCAAGTGGGGGGGGTCTCAGGGATAGCAGCTGAAGCTTTCTTT.

J is TRBJ1-5 and V is TRBV6-6; 10 nucleotides agree with TRBD1. Trimming removed 5 bases from V and 4 bases from J; junction bases left unmatched: 5. The CDR3 sequence is 15 residues long. In germline, CDR1 is MNHNY, CDR2 SVGAGI (reference sequence). The CDR3 here is CASSDGTGVNQPQHF. The CDR3 bases are TGTGCCAGCAGTGACGGGACAGGGGTAAATCAGCCCCAGCATTTT.

The rearrangement joins TRBV10-3 to TRBJ2-1, with 13 bases lining up with TRBD2. CDR3 length: 17 amino acids. V dropped 4 bases and J dropped 5; count of bases not matched to a gene: 8. Germline assignment: CDR1 ENHRY and CDR2 SYGVKD. As DNA, the CDR3 is TGTGCCATCAGTGGGACTAGCGGGAGTAGGGGCAACAATGAGCAGTTCTTC. The encoded protein is CAISGTSGSRGNNEQFF.

V usage is TRBV6-1 and J usage is TRBJ2-1; a weak D match, TRBD2 (6 bases). CDR1 is MNHNS and CDR2 is SASEGT in the germline V gene. This CDR3 comprises 13 residues. V was pared by 8 bases and J by 4 bases, with 12 bases between. The CDR3 reads CASHPGGYNEQFF. Written as DNA, the CDR3 is TGTGCCAGCCACCCCGGAGGGTACAATGAGCAGTTCTTC.

The genes are TRBV5-1 and TRBJ2-7; 14 nucleotides align to TRBD2. Germline CDR1 SGHRS, CDR2 YFSETQ. V lost 4 bases to trimming and J lost 4 bases; unmatched junction nucleotides: 4. This CDR3 has 15 residues. The CDR3 spells CASSEGLAGVYEQYF. CDR3 in DNA: TGCGCCAGCAGCGAGGGACTAGCGGGGGTATACGAGCAGTACTTC.

The genes are TRBV12-5 and TRBJ1-3, with TRBD1 as a possible D gene (5 bases). CDR1 is LGHNT and CDR2 is FRNRAP in the germline V gene. The V end was cut by 1 base, the J end by 0 bases, with 16 bases between. The CDR3 length is 18 residues. CDR3 in DNA: TGTGCTAGTGGTTTGGATTTAACGGACAAAGGCTCTGGAAACACCATATATTTT. As protein: CASGLDLTDKGSGNTIYF.

The CDR3 loop is CASSSNAGTSGETQYF. The CDR3 bases are TGTGCCAGCAGCTCCAATGCCGGGACTAGCGGAGAGACCCAGTACTTC. The J gene is TRBJ2-5, the V gene TRBV7-6; 11 bases map to TRBD2. CDR3 length: 16 residues. Germline trimming cut 4 bases from V and 4 bases from J; bases unmatched to any gene: 8. Germline CDR1 reads SGHVS; CDR2 reads FNYEAQ.

The V call is TRBV29-1, the J call TRBJ1-1; D is ambiguous. The germline CDR1 and CDR2 sequences are SQVTM and ANQGSEA. This CDR3 comprises 13 residues. V shed 0 bases and J shed 0 bases, with 5 bases lying between them. CDR3 residues: CSVEDKLNTEAFF. CDR3 in DNA: TGCAGCGTTGAAGATAAACTGAACACTGAAGCTTTCTTT.

This clone was picked up a small number of times. This chain connects TRBV30 to TRBJ1-3, with D uncertain. V was pared by 2 bases and J by 1 base, with 3 bases between. The CDR3 length is 12 residues. The V gene's germline CDR1 is GTSNPN and CDR2 SVGIG (reference sequence). The DNA of the CDR3 is TGTGCCTGGAGTTGGTCTGGAAACACCATATATTTT. Translation: CAWSWSGNTIYF.

The chain uses TRBV30 and TRBJ2-2; no reliable D call. Germline values: CDR1 GTSNPN, CDR2 SVGIG (reference sequence). The CDR3 loop spans 13 amino acids. V was pared by 2 bases and J by 2 bases, with 6 bases between. DNA for the CDR3: TGTGCCTGGAGTTTAGTAAACACCGGGGAGCTGTTTTTT. It is translated as CAWSLVNTGELFF.

This chain uses TRBV7-9 with TRBJ2-2; D gene unclear. The length of the CDR3 is 14 residues. Germline-derived CDR1 and CDR2 are SEHNR and FQNEAQ (reference sequence). V was cut by 3 bases and J by 7 bases, with 12 bases left in between. CDR3 bases: TGTGCCAGCAGCTTTGTCCAAGTTGGCGGGGAGCTGTTTTTT. Translation: CASSFVQVGGELFF.

This chain uses TRBV6-5 with TRBJ2-7, with TRBD1 matching 8 bases. Germline CDR1 is MNHEY and CDR2 is SVGAGI. V lost 4 bases and J lost 7; bases outside the gene matches: 6. The CDR3 sequence is 13 residues long. CDR3 in amino acids: CASSSGGAGEQYF. The CDR3 coding sequence is TGTGCCAGCAGTTCAGGGGGCGCGGGGGAGCAGTACTTC.

This clone has only one observation. The chain couples TRBV27 to TRBJ1-2, with 7 bases identical to TRBD1. The CDR3 is 14 residues long. Looked up from germline, CDR1 is MNHEY and CDR2 is SMNVEV (reference sequence). The trim removed 2 bases at V and 4 bases at J, leaving 4 bases unmatched. In DNA form, the CDR3 reads TGTGCCAGCAGTTTAAAGGGGGCTAGCTATGGCTACACCTTC. As protein: CASSLKGASYGYTF.

The chain combines TRBV10-2 with TRBJ2-1; 14 bases are a match to TRBD2. With 0 bases clipped from V and 6 bases from J, the junction kept 7 bases outside the gene matches. Germline assignment: CDR1 WSHSY and CDR2 SAAADI. The CDR3 spans 18 residues. The CDR3 region has the DNA TGCGCCAGCAGTGAGTCCCCCGGGACTAGCGGGAGACGCAATGAGCAGTTCTTC. Translation: CASSESPGTSGRRNEQFF.

The CDR3 is CASSTQGHQETQYF. DNA of the CDR3: TGTGCCAGCTCAACCCAGGGGCACCAAGAGACCCAGTACTTC. The V and J genes are TRBV18 and TRBJ2-5; tentative D call: TRBD1 (6 bases). Deletions cut 5 bases from V and 0 bases from J, with 10 bases between. Germline-derived CDR1 and CDR2 are KGHSH and LQKENI. The CDR3 contains 14 residues.

J is TRBJ1-2 and V is TRBV7-9; possible D gene TRBD1, 5 bases. V lost 4 bases, J lost 3 bases, and 18 bases lay in between. Germline lookup yields CDR1 SEHNR and CDR2 FQNEAQ (reference sequence). CDR3 length: 16 residues. The CDR3: CASSSGGRGGDYGYTF. DNA of the CDR3: TGTGCCAGCAGCTCCGGAGGTAGGGGTGGGGACTATGGCTACACCTTC. The full variable domain, rest sourced from reference TRBV7-9 and TRBJ1-2, is DTGVSQNPRHKITKRGQNVTFRCDPISEHNRLYWYRQTLGQGPEFLTYFQNEAQLEKSRLLSDRFSAERPKGSFSTLEIQRTEQGDSAMYLCASSSGGRGGDYGYTFGSGTRLTVV.

The V and J genes are TRBV15 and TRBJ2-3; TRBD2 aligns across 11 bases. The CDR3 runs 16 residues. Germline trimming cut 5 bases from V and 3 bases from J; bases unmatched to any gene: 7. Per the germline V gene, CDR1 is LNHNV and CDR2 is YYDKDF (reference sequence). In DNA, the CDR3 is TGTGCCACCAGCCGAAGAACTAGCGGGAGTACAGATACGCAGTATTTT. It encodes CATSRRTSGSTDTQYF.

The chain has TRBV5-6 and TRBJ2-2; a possible D gene is TRBD1 (5 bases). CDR3 length equals 13 residues. Deletions cut 6 bases from V and 4 bases from J, with 10 bases between. Germline V lookup: CDR1 SGHDT, CDR2 YYEEEE. The CDR3 protein is CASTQGSTGELFF. The DNA of the CDR3 is TGTGCCAGCACCCAGGGTAGCACCGGGGAGCTGTTTTTT. The variable domain in full, completed from reference TRBV5-6 and TRBJ2-2, reads DAGVTQSPTHLIKTRGQQVTLRCSPKSGHDTVSWYQQALGQGPQFIFQYYEEEERQRGNFPDRFSGHQFPNYSSELNVNALLLGDSALYLCASTQGSTGELFFGEGSRLTVL.

The chain links TRBV6-5 to TRBJ2-3, with TRBD2 identical over 8 bases. Losses at the gene ends were 8 bases for V and 2 bases for J; bases not matched to a gene: 9. Germline V gene sequence: CDR1 MNHEY, CDR2 SVGAGI. The CDR3 runs 15 residues. The CDR3 DNA is TGTGCCAGCGCGAGCGAGCGGGGGTTCACAGATACGCAGTATTTT. Amino acids: CASASERGFTDTQYF.